This is a list of T cell receptor beta chains from one sample in a study of blood T cell repertoires in COVID-19. Generated by immunoSEQ multiplex PCR, the TCRdb table keeps only in-frame clones and is missing some. The table has more than 300,000 clones, approximately 90% seen once. The sample taken for sequencing was peripheral blood. These receptors were obtained from a woman in her thirties with COVID-19, enrolled during active disease. Both conserved end residues are part of each CDR3. A D gene is named only where the DNA matches it firmly. Clone size is shown for a subset of rows, as once, few, many or a class of expanded clone.

D	V	length	size	J	DNA	CDR3
TRBD1	TRBV29-1	13	NA	TRBJ1-2	TGCAGCGTTATTCCAGGGGGCATGTATGGCTACACCTTC	CSVIPGGMYGYTF
TRBD1	TRBV5-1	16	NA	TRBJ1-1	TGCGCCAGCAGCCCTCGACAGGGTGAAGGAAACACTGAAGCTTTCTTT	CASSPRQGEGNTEAFF
TRBD2	TRBV3-1/TRBV3-2	18	NA	TRBJ2-5	TGTGCCAGCAGCCAAGATCAGGTAGCGGGGGGGCCTAGGGGGACCCAGTACTTC	CASSQDQVAGGPRGTQYF
TRBD1	TRBV7-9	14	NA	TRBJ1-2	TGTGCCAGCAGCTTAGGATTCGGGACAGATGGCTACACCTTC	CASSLGFGTDGYTF
TRBD1	TRBV13	14	NA	TRBJ1-1	TGTGCCAGCAGCACCAGACAGGGAAATACTGAAGCTTTCTTT	CASSTRQGNTEAFF
NA	TRBV5-1	13	NA	TRBJ2-3	TGCGCCAGCGGCGGGACTCTCACAGATACGCAGTATTTT	CASGGTLTDTQYF
NA	TRBV30	12	NA	TRBJ1-2	TGTGCCTGGAGTAGGGGGGGCTATGGCTACACCTTC	CAWSRGGYGYTF
TRBD2	TRBV11-3	15	NA	TRBJ2-1	TGTGCCAGCAGCTTAGCGGGGACTACTAACAATGAGCAGTTCTTC	CASSLAGTTNNEQFF
NA	TRBV4-1	16	NA	TRBJ2-1	TGCGCCAGCAGCCAACTACACAGGAGCTCCTACAATGAGCAGTTCTTC	CASSQLHRSSYNEQFF
NA	TRBV7-9	16	NA	TRBJ2-3	TGTGCCAGCAGCTTCCAGTATAGAAGGGGCGCAGATACGCAGTATTTT	CASSFQYRRGADTQYF
NA	TRBV5-1	16	many	TRBJ1-4	TGCGCCAGCAGCTTGTCGTCAGGACAGTCGGCCCCTAAACTGTTTTTT	CASSLSSGQSAPKLFF
TRBD2	TRBV5-3	17	many	TRBJ2-2	TGTGCCAGAAGCTTGTGGCTAGCGGGGGGCGGCACCGGGGAGCTGTTTTTT	CARSLWLAGGGTGELFF
NA	TRBV7-2	16	NA	TRBJ1-3	TGTGCCAGCAGCTTATCGGGGGGAAGCTCTGGAAACACCATATATTTT	CASSLSGGSSGNTIYF
NA	TRBV5-4	13	NA	TRBJ1-2	TGTGCCAGCAGCTTTACAGGGAACTATGGCTACACCTTC	CASSFTGNYGYTF
NA	TRBV28	12	NA	TRBJ2-2	TGTGCCAGCAGTTTACGGGCCGGGGAGCTGTTTTTT	CASSLRAGELFF
NA	TRBV7-8	16	NA	TRBJ2-3	TGTGCCAGCAGCTTAGGTCGGAGCTATGGGTCAGATACGCAGTATTTT	CASSLGRSYGSDTQYF
TRBD1	TRBV5-6	13	NA	TRBJ1-2	TGTGCCAGCAGCAGCAGGGGGCGCTCTGGCTACACCTTC	CASSSRGRSGYTF
NA	TRBV11-3	16	NA	TRBJ1-4	TGTGCCAGCAGTTCAGGGGCGGGTATGGCTAATGAAAAACTGTTTTTT	CASSSGAGMANEKLFF
TRBD1	TRBV6-5	16	few	TRBJ1-6	TGTGCCAGCAGTTACTCCGGACAGGGTCCCAATTCACCCCTCCACTTT	CASSYSGQGPNSPLHF
NA	TRBV5-5	17	NA	TRBJ1-1	TGTGCCAGCAGCTTGTCGTTCTATCGGGGACATAAACAAGGAGCTTTCTTT	CASSLSFYRGHKQGAFF
TRBD2	TRBV7-2	14	NA	TRBJ2-1	TGTGCCAGCAGCTTAGCGTTAAGCGGGGGGGCGCAGTTCTTC	CASSLALSGGAQFF
NA	TRBV5-5	15	NA	TRBJ1-2	TGTGCCAGCAGCTTGGGGGGCCCCTCATCGTATGGCTACACCTTC	CASSLGGPSSYGYTF
TRBD2	TRBV11-2	15	NA	TRBJ2-1	TGTGCCAGCATATTTAGCGGGGGGGCCTACAATGAGCAGTTCTTC	CASIFSGGAYNEQFF
TRBD1	TRBV5-1	21	NA	TRBJ2-2	TGCGCCAGCAGCTTGGCGCCCCGGGACAGGGGGCGCGGGATAAACACCGGGGAGCTGTTTTTT	CASSLAPRDRGRGINTGELFF
NA	TRBV2	19	NA	TRBJ1-3	TGTGCCAGCAGTGGGTCCCCGGGACTCCGGGCTAGCTCTGGAAACACCATATATTTT	CASSGSPGLRASSGNTIYF
NA	TRBV12-3/TRBV12-4	12	NA	TRBJ2-1	TGTGCCAGCACCCTAACTAGCAATGAGCAGTTCTTC	CASTLTSNEQFF
NA	TRBV27	16	NA	TRBJ1-2	TGTGCCACCATGCGCTTGGGGCGACCGGAGAGCTATGGCTACACCTTC	CATMRLGRPESYGYTF
NA	TRBV24-1	15	NA	TRBJ2-3	TGTGCCACCAGTGATTTCCCGAGGTCTACAGATACGCAGTATTTT	CATSDFPRSTDTQYF
TRBD1	TRBV2	14	NA	TRBJ2-3	TGTGCCAGCAGGGGGGGACAGGGCACAGATACGCAGTATTTT	CASRGGQGTDTQYF
TRBD2	TRBV9	15	NA	TRBJ2-5	TGTGCCAGCAGCGAGGGAGGACTAGACCAAGAGACCCAGTACTTC	CASSEGGLDQETQYF
NA	TRBV2	15	once	TRBJ1-2	TGTGCCAGCAGTGAATGGCGGAAAGCTAACTATGGCTACACCTTC	CASSEWRKANYGYTF
TRBD1	TRBV3-1/TRBV3-2	15	NA	TRBJ1-2	TGTGCCAGCAGCCAAGTGACAGGGGATAACTATGGCTACACCTTC	CASSQVTGDNYGYTF
NA	TRBV12-3/TRBV12-4	13	NA	TRBJ1-5	TGTGCCAGCAGATCTTACCAGGGGCAGCCCCAGCATTTT	CASRSYQGQPQHF
NA	TRBV5-4	16	NA	TRBJ2-2	TGTGCCAGCAGCGTGGGTACCCGAAGAGGCACCGGGGAGCTGTTTTTT	CASSVGTRRGTGELFF
NA	TRBV19	16	NA	TRBJ1-5	TGTGCCAGTAGTGGAGGACTCGACAGGAAACATCAGCCCCAGCATTTT	CASSGGLDRKHQPQHF
TRBD1	TRBV6-2/TRBV6-3	16	NA	TRBJ2-3	TGTGCCAGCAGTAACAGGGGTCCAACCTACACAGATACGCAGTATTTT	CASSNRGPTYTDTQYF
NA	TRBV2	16	once	TRBJ1-6	TGTGCCAGCAATGAGCCACACCGGGATTGGGTTTCACCCCTCCACTTT	CASNEPHRDWVSPLHF
TRBD1	TRBV18	13	NA	TRBJ2-4	TGTGCCAGCTCACCAGACAGGGGAAACATTCAGTACTTC	CASSPDRGNIQYF
NA	TRBV6-1	15	NA	TRBJ1-6	TGTGCCAGCAGTGAAGGTCGGGGAGGCAATTCACCCCTCCACTTT	CASSEGRGGNSPLHF
NA	TRBV5-8	15	NA	TRBJ1-1	TGTGCCAGCAGCTTGGCCGGGGGGTGGATCACTGAAGCTTTCTTT	CASSLAGGWITEAFF